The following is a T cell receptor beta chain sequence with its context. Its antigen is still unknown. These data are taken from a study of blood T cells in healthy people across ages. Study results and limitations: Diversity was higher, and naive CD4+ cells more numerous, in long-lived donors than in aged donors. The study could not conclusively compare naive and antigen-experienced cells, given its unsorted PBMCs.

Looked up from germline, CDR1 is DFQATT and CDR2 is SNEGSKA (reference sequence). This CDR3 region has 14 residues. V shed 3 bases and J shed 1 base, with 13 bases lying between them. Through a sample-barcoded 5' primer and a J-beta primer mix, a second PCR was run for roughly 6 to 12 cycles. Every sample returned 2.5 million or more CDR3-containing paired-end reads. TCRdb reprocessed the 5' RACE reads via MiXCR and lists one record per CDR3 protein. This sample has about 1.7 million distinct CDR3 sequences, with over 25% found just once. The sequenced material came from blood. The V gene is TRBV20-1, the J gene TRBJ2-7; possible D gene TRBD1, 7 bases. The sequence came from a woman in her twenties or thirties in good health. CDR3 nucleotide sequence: TGCAGTGCTAGGACAGGGACTTTATCCTACGAGCAGTACTTC. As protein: CSARTGTLSYEQYF.